Following are 31 T cell receptor beta chains from one sample sequenced in a study of blood T cell repertoires in COVID-19. Here immunoSEQ multiplex PCR was the method, and the copy in TCRdb shows in-frame clones only, minus some. The table has about 190,000 clones, around 83% seen once; the top ten hold around 5.2%. Sequences were obtained from peripheral blood. These receptors were collected from a woman older than 75 with acute or convalescent COVID-19.

The CDR3 sequence is CASSLEARETQYF. In DNA, the CDR3 is TGCGCCAGCAGCTTGGAGGCTAGGGAGACCCAGTACTTC. The chain has TRBV5-1 and TRBJ2-5, with no clear D. The CDR3 contains 13 residues. The germline V and J ends were trimmed by 0 bases and 5 bases, with 8 bases remaining between them. Germline V lookup: CDR1 SGHRS, CDR2 YFSETQ.

This sequence joins TRBV6-2 or TRBV6-3 and TRBJ1-2, with D possibly TRBD1 on 5 matching bases. This CDR3 is 13 amino acids long. Trimming shortened V by 4 bases and J by 4 bases, and 10 bases separated the two germline ends. The germline gives CDR1 MNHEY, CDR2 SVGEGT. The chain's CDR3 is CASSSWTPYGYTF. In nucleotides, the CDR3 is TGTGCCAGCAGTTCCTGGACACCCTATGGCTACACCTTC.

On this clone itself: The same CDR3 arises from other DNA sequences in this sample as well. This chain connects TRBV24-1 to TRBJ1-5; D gene ambiguous. This CDR3 has 12 residues. Germline loops: CDR1 KGHDR, CDR2 SFDVKD. V was shortened by 2 bases and J by 7 bases, with 5 bases between the two germline ends. In nucleotides, the CDR3 is TGTGCCACCAGTGATTCGGGGCAGCCCCAGCATTTT. It translates to CATSDSGQPQHF.

This chain joins TRBV7-2 and TRBJ2-1, with D possibly TRBD1 on 7 matching bases. Trimming pared 3 bases from V and 6 bases from J, leaving 15 bases between. There are 15 residues in the CDR3. Germline V gene data show CDR1 as SGHTA and CDR2 as FQGNSA. CDR3 loop: CASSLSRDSLNEQFF. The CDR3 coding sequence is TGTGCCAGCAGCTTGTCGCGGGACAGCCTCAATGAGCAGTTCTTC.

This clone has more than one count but fewer than ten. CDR3 sequence reads: CASSSTVAVYEQYF. The CDR3 DNA reads TGTGCCAGCAGCTCAACGGTAGCGGTCTACGAGCAGTACTTC. The gene calls are TRBV7-9 and TRBJ2-7; a possible D gene is TRBD2 (6 bases). The V end was cut by 4 bases, the J end by 3 bases, with 13 bases between. This CDR3 has 14 amino acids. Germline loops: CDR1 SEHNR, CDR2 FQNEAQ (reference sequence).

This clone came up a few times. The chain is built from TRBV9 and TRBJ2-7, with a possible D match to TRBD2 (5 bases). This CDR3 spans 14 amino acids. The V gene lost 0 bases and the J gene lost 5 bases, with 12 bases spanning the gap. CDR1 SGDLS and CDR2 YYNGEE come from the germline V gene. The CDR3 region has the DNA TGTGCCAGCAGCGTAGGCCCTAGCTTCCACGAGCAGTACTTC. It encodes CASSVGPSFHEQYF.

The table lists this clone with a count of one. J is TRBJ1-5 and V is TRBV19; 9 bases line up with TRBD1. The CDR3 spans 16 residues. The germline CDR1 and CDR2 sequences are LNHDA and SQIVND (reference sequence). V lost 6 bases to trimming and J lost 0 bases; unmatched junction nucleotides: 6. The CDR3 DNA reads as TGTGCCAGTAGCCCGACAGGGGGATTTAGCAATCAGCCCCAGCATTTT. Translating gives CASSPTGGFSNQPQHF.

This rearrangement joins TRBV2 to TRBJ2-3, with D possibly matching TRBD1 (5 bases). The length of the CDR3 is 13 residues. V dropped 7 bases and J dropped 9 bases, with 17 bases sitting between them. In germline, CDR1 is SNHLY, CDR2 FYNNEI. CDR3 in DNA: TGTGCCAGCAAAACAGGTTCCCCCCCGACGCAGTATTTT. Protein sequence: CASKTGSPPTQYF.

The chain uses TRBV30 and TRBJ2-2; 7 bases fit TRBD2. The V gene end was trimmed by 1 base and the J gene end by 8 bases; junction bases not matched to a gene: 10. The CDR3 runs 15 residues. CDR1 GTSNPN and CDR2 SVGIG come from the germline V gene (reference sequence). CDR3 residues: CAWSGKGRAWGELFF. DNA for the CDR3: TGTGCCTGGAGTGGCAAGGGGAGGGCATGGGGGGAGCTGTTTTTT.

The V call is TRBV4-3, the J call TRBJ1-2; D perhaps matches TRBD1 (6 bases). V shed 2 bases and J shed 5 bases, with 15 bases lying between them. The germline CDR1 and CDR2 sequences are LGHNA and YSLEER. The CDR3 covers 15 residues. For the CDR3, the DNA is TGCGCCAGCAGCCAACGGGGGGCGGATGATTATGGCTACACCTTC. It encodes CASSQRGADDYGYTF.

This chain's CDR3 is CASSLIAAVSTDTQYF. For the CDR3, the DNA is TGTGCCAGCAGCTTAATAGCAGCAGTAAGCACAGATACGCAGTATTTT. The gene calls are TRBV7-2 and TRBJ2-3; no clear D. The CDR3 is made up of 16 amino acids. The germline gives CDR1 SGHTA, CDR2 FQGNSA. V was shortened by 2 bases and J by 0 bases, with 12 bases between the two germline ends.

The rearrangement uses TRBV19 and TRBJ1-2; D call uncertain. V was shortened by 2 bases and J by 5 bases, with 12 bases between the two germline ends. This CDR3 region has 14 residues. Germline lookup yields CDR1 LNHDA and CDR2 SQIVND (reference sequence). The CDR3 loop is CASSIRNTPYGYTF. The DNA of the CDR3 is TGTGCCAGTAGTATACGCAATACACCGTATGGCTACACCTTC.

This clone was found once. The rearrangement uses TRBV2 and TRBJ1-1, with a possible D match to TRBD1 (6 bases). The germline V gene has CDR1 SNHLY and CDR2 FYNNEI. Between the trimmed V and J ends, which lost 4 bases and 5 bases, there was a span of 14 bases. The CDR3 totals 14 residues. The CDR3 DNA follows: TGTGCCAGCAGTGTTCTCGGCCAGGGGACTGAAGCTTTCTTT. Translation: CASSVLGQGTEAFF.

The chain uses TRBV19 and TRBJ1-3; 7 positions agree with TRBD1. Germline CDR1 reads LNHDA; CDR2 reads SQIVND (reference sequence). The J segment lost 3 bases and the V segment lost 5 bases, leaving 10 bases of the junction unmatched. CDR3 length equals 16 residues. The CDR3 loop reads CASSPTGNTFGNTIYF. The CDR3 DNA is TGTGCCAGTAGTCCGACAGGGAACACCTTTGGAAACACCATATATTTT.

The chain is built from TRBV18 and TRBJ2-3; 7 bases are a match to TRBD2. Germline-derived CDR1 and CDR2 are KGHSH and LQKENI. V shed 6 bases, J shed 3 bases, and the junction held 9 bases outside the gene matches. The CDR3 is made up of 15 amino acids. The CDR3: CASSRGGSQTDTQYF. The CDR3 nucleotides are TGTGCCAGCTCCCGGGGCGGGAGTCAGACAGATACGCAGTATTTT.

This clone showed up just once. This sequence joins TRBV5-1 and TRBJ2-1, with TRBD2 matching over 12 bases. V lost 4 bases, J lost 9 bases, and 8 bases stayed unmatched. The germline CDR1 and CDR2 sequences are SGHRS and YFSETQ. The CDR3 has 15 amino acids. CDR3 DNA: TGCGCCAGCAGCCTGACTAGCGGGAGCCACGGTGAGCAGTTCTTC. This gives the protein CASSLTSGSHGEQFF.

The chain links TRBV3-1 (or the pseudogene TRBV3-2) to TRBJ1-2; D ambiguous. Trimming shortened V by 0 bases and J by 5 bases, and 10 bases separated the two germline ends. This CDR3 is 14 amino acids long. Germline V CDR1 and CDR2: LGHDT, YNNKEL (reference sequence). The CDR3 nucleotides are TGTGCCAGCAGCCAAGATCACGCAGTATATGGCTACACCTTC. Translated: CASSQDHAVYGYTF.

This clone was observed a handful of times. J is TRBJ2-7 and V is TRBV18; no firm D call. Germline V CDR1 and CDR2: KGHSH, LQKENI. Deletions cut 0 bases from V and 7 bases from J, with 10 bases between. This CDR3 spans 13 amino acids. CDR3 sequence (DNA): TGTGCCAGCTCACCACCAGCTCTTCTAGAGCAGTACTTC. It yields the protein CASSPPALLEQYF.

This clone was picked up one time. V is TRBV19 and J is TRBJ2-2; 8 positions agree with TRBD1. Germline V gene sequence: CDR1 LNHDA, CDR2 SQIVND (reference sequence). The CDR3 contains 13 residues. Unmatched junction bases numbered 2, after V lost 9 bases and J lost 2 bases. The CDR3 is CASGQGNTGELFF. The DNA of the CDR3 is TGTGCCAGCGGACAGGGCAACACCGGGGAGCTGTTTTTT.

The chain has TRBV19 and TRBJ1-2, with TRBD1 identical over 11 bases. Per germline, CDR1 LNHDA and CDR2 SQIVND (reference sequence). V lost 9 bases to trimming and J lost 0 bases; unmatched junction nucleotides: 6. CDR3 length: 15 residues. CDR3 nucleotide sequence: TGTGCCAGCCAAAGGGACAGGGGGACTAACTATGGCTACACCTTC. As protein: CASQRDRGTNYGYTF. The full variable domain, completed using reference TRBV19 and TRBJ1-2, is DGGITQSPKYLFRKEGQNVTLSCEQNLNHDAMYWYRQDPGQGLRLIYYSQIVNDFQKGDIAEGYSVSREKKESFPLTVTSAQKNPTAFYLCASQRDRGTNYGYTFGSGTRLTVV.

The V gene is TRBV18, the J gene TRBJ1-2; 9 bases map to TRBD1. Germline CDR1 and CDR2: KGHSH and LQKENI. The CDR3 contains 18 residues. V was clipped by 3 bases and J by 1 base; unmatched bases: 12. The CDR3: CASSPLGSGTGINYGYTF. CDR3 nucleotide sequence: TGTGCCAGCTCACCTTTAGGGTCCGGGACAGGGATTAACTATGGCTACACCTTC.

The genes are TRBV19 and TRBJ1-2; the match to TRBD1 covers 10 bases. Germline V gives CDR1 LNHDA, CDR2 SQIVND (reference sequence). V lost 11 bases to trimming and J lost 2 bases; unmatched junction nucleotides: 11. The CDR3 has 15 amino acids. DNA for the CDR3: TGTGCCGTCCGGGACAGGGGAGATACCAACTATGGCTACACCTTC. This gives the protein CAVRDRGDTNYGYTF.

CDR3 sequence (DNA): TGTGCCTCTCCCTCTCTCCGGGACAGGGGGCGCGGATCCTACGAGCAGTACTTC. Encoded protein: CASPSLRDRGRGSYEQYF. The chain has TRBV30 and TRBJ2-7, with TRBD1 matching over 12 bases. J lost 1 base, V lost 7 bases, and 17 bases had no gene match. This CDR3 comprises 18 residues. Germline V CDR1 and CDR2: GTSNPN, SVGIG (reference sequence). Complete variable domain (other parts from reference TRBV30 and TRBJ2-7): SQTIHQWPATLVQPVGSPLSLECTVEGTSNPNLYWYRQAAGRGLQLLFYSVGIGQISSEVPQNLSASRPQDRQFILSSKKLLLSDSGFYLCASPSLRDRGRGSYEQYFGPGTRLTVT.

The chain combines TRBV18 with TRBJ1-1; D might be TRBD1 (6 bases). Trimming removed 0 bases from V and 11 bases from J, with 10 bases in between. The CDR3 is 12 amino acids. From germline, CDR1 is KGHSH and CDR2 LQKENI. CDR3 sequence: CASSPPGQAAFF. CDR3 DNA: TGTGCCAGCTCACCACCGGGACAAGCGGCTTTCTTT. Full variable domain (remainder filled in from reference TRBV18 and TRBJ1-1): NAGVMQNPRHLVRRRGQEARLRCSPMKGHSHVYWYRQLPEEGLKFMVYLQKENIIDESGMPKERFSAEFPKEGPSILRIQQVVRGDSAAYFCASSPPGQAAFFGQGTRLTVV.

DNA for the CDR3: TGCGCCAGCAGCTTGGCCGGGACTAGCGGGTCACAAGAGACCCAGTACTTC. Protein sequence: CASSLAGTSGSQETQYF. The chain uses TRBV5-1 and TRBJ2-5; TRBD2 agrees at 12 bases. This CDR3 has 17 amino acids. The V segment lost 0 bases and the J segment 2 bases; nucleotides outside the gene matches: 5. Germline CDR1 SGHRS, CDR2 YFSETQ.

The chain combines TRBV19 with TRBJ2-1; 7 bases line up with TRBD1. The CDR3 contains 16 residues. Germline V gene data show CDR1 as LNHDA and CDR2 as SQIVND (reference sequence). Germline trimming cut 5 bases from V and 4 bases from J; bases unmatched to any gene: 11. Here the CDR3 reads CASSSATGIVYNEQFF. In DNA, the CDR3 is TGTGCCAGTAGTTCTGCGACAGGGATAGTGTACAATGAGCAGTTCTTC.

The V gene is TRBV9, the J gene TRBJ2-3, with 7 bases identical to TRBD2. Trimming cost V 4 bases and J 2 bases; bases outside gene matches: 13. Germline-derived CDR1 and CDR2 are SGDLS and YYNGEE. The CDR3 sequence is 17 residues long. CDR3 DNA: TGTGCCAGCAGCCCTTGGGGAGGGCTCGCCTACACAGATACGCAGTATTTT. Translated, it gives CASSPWGGLAYTDTQYF.

The chain carries TRBV20-1 and TRBJ1-2; no clear D. CDR1 is DFQATT, CDR2 SNEGSKA, per germline (reference sequence). V lost 7 bases, J lost 5 bases, and 11 bases lay in between. There are 11 residues in the CDR3. The CDR3 region is CSVPARYGYTF. The CDR3 region has the DNA TGCAGTGTTCCAGCGAGATATGGCTACACCTTC.

This chain links TRBV7-9 with TRBJ2-2; D possibly corresponds to TRBD2 (6 bases). Trimming took 3 bases from V and 6 from J, leaving 14 bases between them. Per germline, CDR1 SEHNR and CDR2 FQNEAQ (reference sequence). The CDR3 totals 15 residues. The CDR3 loop reads CASSFFSGGAGELFF. The CDR3, as DNA: TGTGCCAGCAGCTTTTTTAGCGGAGGCGCCGGGGAGCTGTTTTTT.

The chain uses TRBV5-1 and TRBJ1-2; D gene uncertain. V was shortened by 0 bases and J by 4 bases, with 13 bases between the two germline ends. From germline, CDR1 is SGHRS and CDR2 YFSETQ. The CDR3 has 15 residues. CDR3 DNA sequence: TGCGCCAGCAGCTTGGGTTCGACTATCCCCTATGGCTACACCTTC. Amino acids: CASSLGSTIPYGYTF.

V and J are TRBV23-1 and TRBJ2-4; 14 positions match TRBD2. TRBV23-1 is an ORF, with its function uncertain. Trimming at V came to 6 bases and at J to 0 bases, leaving 10 bases not matched to a gene. This CDR3 is built from 19 residues. The CDR3 region is CASSPGPGLAGVAKNIQYF. For the CDR3, the DNA is TGCGCCAGCAGCCCGGGCCCGGGACTAGCGGGAGTAGCCAAAAACATTCAGTACTTC.